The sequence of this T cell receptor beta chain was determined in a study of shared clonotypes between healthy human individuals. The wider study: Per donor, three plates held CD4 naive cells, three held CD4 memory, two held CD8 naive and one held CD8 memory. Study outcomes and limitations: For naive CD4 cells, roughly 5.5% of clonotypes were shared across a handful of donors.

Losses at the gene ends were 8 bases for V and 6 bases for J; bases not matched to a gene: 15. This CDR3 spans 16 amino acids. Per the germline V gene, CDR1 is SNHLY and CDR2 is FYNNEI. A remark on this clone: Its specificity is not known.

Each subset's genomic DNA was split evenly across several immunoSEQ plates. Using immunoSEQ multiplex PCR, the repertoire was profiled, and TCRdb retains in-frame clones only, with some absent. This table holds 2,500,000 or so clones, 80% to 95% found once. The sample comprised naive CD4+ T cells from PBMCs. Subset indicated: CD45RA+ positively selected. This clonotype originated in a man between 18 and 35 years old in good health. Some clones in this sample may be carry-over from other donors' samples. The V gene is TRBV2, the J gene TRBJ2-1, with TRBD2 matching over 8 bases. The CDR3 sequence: CASLPNFGLASNEQFF. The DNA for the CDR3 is TGTGCCAGCTTGCCAAACTTTGGACTAGCCTCCAATGAGCAGTTCTTC.